This is a list of T cell receptor beta chains from one sample in a study of blood T cell repertoires in COVID-19. Here immunoSEQ multiplex PCR was the method, and the copy in TCRdb shows in-frame clones only, minus some. The sample consists of 150,000 to 200,000 clones, roughly 79% of them appearing once. Sequencing was performed on peripheral blood. All receptors come from a woman in her seventies with acute or convalescent COVID-19. Both conserved end residues are part of each CDR3. D genes are given only for firm matches. Size is stated for part of the rows, as once, few or many counts, or as a class when the clone is expanded.

size	D	V	J	CDR3	DNA
NA	NA	TRBV29-1	TRBJ1-1	CSVETQGNTEAFF	TGCAGCGTTGAAACACAGGGTAACACTGAAGCTTTCTTT
NA	TRBD2	TRBV5-1	TRBJ2-7	CASSLSLAGMNPYEQYF	TGCGCCAGCAGCTTATCCCTAGCGGGAATGAACCCCTACGAGCAGTACTTC
many	NA	TRBV7-9	TRBJ2-5	CASIREAGDETQYF	TGTGCCAGCATCAGAGAAGCAGGGGACGAGACCCAGTACTTC
NA	NA	TRBV7-3	TRBJ2-1	CASSKTPDRYNEQFF	TGTGCCAGCAGCAAAACCCCGGACAGATACAATGAGCAGTTCTTC
NA	NA	TRBV7-3	TRBJ2-1	CASSLRITDEQFF	TGTGCCAGCAGCCTACGAATCACCGATGAGCAGTTCTTC
NA	NA	TRBV2	TRBJ1-5	CASKGRGVVGTQNQPQHF	TGTGCCAGCAAAGGACGGGGGGTCGTAGGGACACAGAATCAGCCCCAGCATTTT
once	NA	TRBV19	TRBJ2-5	CASKKERAGQETQYF	TGTGCCAGTAAAAAGGAGAGGGCAGGCCAAGAGACCCAGTACTTC
NA	NA	TRBV5-4	TRBJ2-7	CASSFSGSTYEQYF	TGTGCCAGCAGCTTTAGCGGATCTACCTACGAGCAGTACTTC
NA	TRBD2	TRBV20-1	TRBJ2-1	CSASFPGGYNEQFF	TGCAGTGCTAGTTTCCCGGGAGGATACAATGAGCAGTTCTTC
NA	TRBD2	TRBV5-4	TRBJ2-3	CASSLRGGSTDTQYF	TGTGCCAGCAGCTTGCGCGGGGGTAGCACAGATACGCAGTATTTT
once	NA	TRBV2	TRBJ1-1	CASSAERHLNTEAFF	TGTGCCAGCAGCGCGGAGAGGCATTTGAACACTGAAGCTTTCTTT
NA	NA	TRBV24-1	TRBJ2-5	CATSDLTDSVETQYF	TGTGCCACCAGTGATTTGACGGACAGTGTAGAGACCCAGTACTTC
NA	NA	TRBV19	TRBJ1-5	CASRTSTYSNQPQHF	TGTGCCAGTAGGACTTCCACCTATAGCAATCAGCCCCAGCATTTT
NA	NA	TRBV30	TRBJ2-5	CAWSLGIQETQYF	TGTGCCTGGAGCCTCGGGATCCAAGAGACCCAGTACTTC
NA	NA	TRBV5-6	TRBJ2-5	CASSLSLAVETQYF	TGTGCCAGCAGCTTGTCCCTAGCCGTAGAGACCCAGTACTTC
NA	NA	TRBV9	TRBJ1-3	CASSPARMSSGNTIYF	TGTGCCAGCAGCCCCGCGCGTATGAGCTCTGGAAACACCATATATTTT
NA	TRBD1	TRBV15	TRBJ1-2	CATSRGQGAYGYTF	TGTGCCACCAGCAGGGGACAGGGGGCCTATGGCTACACCTTC
NA	NA	TRBV6-6	TRBJ1-2	CASSYSLGVNYGYTF	TGTGCCAGCAGTTATTCTCTGGGCGTGAACTATGGCTACACCTTC
NA	NA	TRBV10-3	TRBJ1-5	CAISERSGNNQPQHF	TGTGCCATCAGTGAAAGGTCAGGGAACAATCAGCCCCAGCATTTT
NA	NA	TRBV25-1	TRBJ1-4	CASSANRPTNEKLFF	TGTGCCAGCAGTGCAAACAGGCCAACTAATGAAAAACTGTTTTTT
NA	TRBD1	TRBV12-5	TRBJ1-6	CASGLVAWGTGGRAISYNSPLHF	TGTGCTAGTGGTTTGGTCGCATGGGGTACAGGGGGAAGAGCTATATCCTATAATTCACCCCTCCACTTT
once	TRBD1	TRBV7-9	TRBJ1-1	CASSSPGQGNTEAFF	TGTGCCAGCAGTTCACCGGGACAGGGGAACACTGAAGCTTTCTTT
NA	TRBD2	TRBV24-1	TRBJ2-3	CATSDRLAGAGDTQYF	TGTGCCACCAGTGATCGACTAGCGGGAGCCGGAGATACGCAGTATTTT
NA	NA	TRBV19	TRBJ1-4	CASSKPGHGVEKLFF	TGTGCCAGTAGTAAACCGGGACACGGTGTTGAAAAACTGTTTTTT
once	TRBD1	TRBV19	TRBJ1-4	CASSPNDRGFGEKLFF	TGTGCCAGTAGTCCCAACGACAGGGGATTTGGTGAAAAACTGTTTTTT
NA	NA	TRBV10-3	TRBJ2-7	CAISRLDTSYEQYF	TGTGCCATCAGCAGACTGGACACCTCCTACGAGCAGTACTTC
NA	NA	TRBV11-3	TRBJ2-1	CASSLGSNEQFF	TGTGCCAGCAGCTTAGGTTCTAATGAGCAGTTCTTC
NA	NA	TRBV5-1	TRBJ2-2	CASSLISGANTGELFF	TGCGCCAGCAGCTTGATTTCAGGGGCGAACACCGGGGAGCTGTTTTTT
NA	NA	TRBV5-1	TRBJ1-6	CASSFTATTRDSPLHF	TGCGCCAGCAGTTTTACAGCGACGACTAGGGATTCACCCCTCCACTTT
NA	TRBD2	TRBV2	TRBJ2-7	CASTGLAGEKKGYEQYF	TGTGCCAGCACTGGACTAGCGGGAGAGAAAAAGGGCTACGAGCAGTACTTC
few	NA	TRBV29-1	TRBJ1-1	CSVGGLTNTEAFF	TGCAGCGTGGGGGGACTTACGAACACTGAAGCTTTCTTT
few	NA	TRBV27	TRBJ1-2	CASSFYPGRGYTF	TGTGCCAGCAGTTTTTATCCAGGGCGAGGCTACACCTTC
NA	TRBD2	TRBV6-1	TRBJ2-3	CASSPLGLAGDTQYF	TGTGCCAGCAGTCCCCTAGGACTAGCTGGGGATACGCAGTATTTT
NA	TRBD2	TRBV9	TRBJ2-1	CASSVATSRGLVGNEQFF	TGTGCCAGCAGCGTAGCCACTTCACGGGGACTAGTAGGCAATGAGCAGTTCTTC
NA	TRBD2	TRBV7-6	TRBJ2-1	CASSLVAGGQYNEQFF	TGTGCCAGCAGCTTAGTAGCGGGAGGCCAATACAATGAGCAGTTCTTC
NA	TRBD1	TRBV7-9	TRBJ1-5	CASSLGTGHQPQHF	TGTGCCAGCAGCTTAGGGACAGGGCATCAGCCCCAGCATTTT